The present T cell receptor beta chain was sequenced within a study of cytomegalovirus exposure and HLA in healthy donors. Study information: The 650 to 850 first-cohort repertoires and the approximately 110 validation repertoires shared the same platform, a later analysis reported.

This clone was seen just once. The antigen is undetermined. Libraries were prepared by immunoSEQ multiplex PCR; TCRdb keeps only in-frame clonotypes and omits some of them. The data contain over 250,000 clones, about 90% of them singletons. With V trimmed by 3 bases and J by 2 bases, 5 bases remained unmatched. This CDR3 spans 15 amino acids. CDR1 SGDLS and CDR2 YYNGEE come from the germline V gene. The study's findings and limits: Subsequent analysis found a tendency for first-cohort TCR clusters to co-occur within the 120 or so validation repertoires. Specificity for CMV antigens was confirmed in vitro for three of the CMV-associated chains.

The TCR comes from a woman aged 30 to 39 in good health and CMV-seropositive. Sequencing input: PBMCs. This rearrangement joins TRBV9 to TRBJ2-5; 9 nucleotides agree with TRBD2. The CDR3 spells CASSDRTSVQETQYF. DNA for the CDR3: TGTGCCAGCAGCGACCGGACTAGCGTTCAAGAGACCCAGTACTTC.